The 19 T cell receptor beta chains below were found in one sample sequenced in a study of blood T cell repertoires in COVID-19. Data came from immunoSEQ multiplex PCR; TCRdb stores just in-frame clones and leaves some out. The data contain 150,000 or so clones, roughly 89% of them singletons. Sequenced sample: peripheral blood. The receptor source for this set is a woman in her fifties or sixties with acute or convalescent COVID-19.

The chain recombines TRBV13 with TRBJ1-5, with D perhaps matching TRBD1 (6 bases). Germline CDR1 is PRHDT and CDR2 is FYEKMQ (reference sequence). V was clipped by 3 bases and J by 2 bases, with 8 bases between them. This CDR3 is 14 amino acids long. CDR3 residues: CASSLPGGNQPQHF. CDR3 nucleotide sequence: TGTGCCAGCAGCTTGCCAGGGGGCAATCAGCCCCAGCATTTT.

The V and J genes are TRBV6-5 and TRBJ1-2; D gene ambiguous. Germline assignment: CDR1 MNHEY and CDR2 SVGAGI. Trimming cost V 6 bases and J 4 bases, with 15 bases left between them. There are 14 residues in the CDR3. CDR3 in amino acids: CASRKAGTAYGYTF. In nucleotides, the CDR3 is TGTGCCAGCAGGAAGGCGGGAACCGCCTATGGCTACACCTTC.

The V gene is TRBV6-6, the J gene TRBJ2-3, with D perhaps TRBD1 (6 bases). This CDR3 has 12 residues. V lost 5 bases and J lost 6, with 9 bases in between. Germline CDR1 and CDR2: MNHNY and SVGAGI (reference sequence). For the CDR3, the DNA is TGTGCCAGCAGTCCCACAGGGGATACGCAGTATTTT. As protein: CASSPTGDTQYF.

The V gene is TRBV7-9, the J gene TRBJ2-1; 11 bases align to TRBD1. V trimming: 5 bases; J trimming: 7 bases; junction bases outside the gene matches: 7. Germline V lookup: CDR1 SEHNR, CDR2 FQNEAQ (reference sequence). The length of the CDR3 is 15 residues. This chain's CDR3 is CASSPGQGARNEQFF. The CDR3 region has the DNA TGTGCCAGCAGCCCCGGACAGGGGGCGCGAAATGAGCAGTTCTTC.

CDR3 sequence (DNA): TGTGCCAGCAGCCAAGACAGGGGCACTGAAGCTTTCTTT. Amino acid sequence: CASSQDRGTEAFF. The rearrangement links TRBV3-1 (or the pseudogene TRBV3-2) to TRBJ1-1; tentatively, D is TRBD1 (6 bases). The CDR3 is 13 residues long. Germline V CDR1 and CDR2: LGHDT, YNNKEL (reference sequence). The V gene lost 0 bases and the J gene lost 4 bases, with 6 bases spanning the gap.

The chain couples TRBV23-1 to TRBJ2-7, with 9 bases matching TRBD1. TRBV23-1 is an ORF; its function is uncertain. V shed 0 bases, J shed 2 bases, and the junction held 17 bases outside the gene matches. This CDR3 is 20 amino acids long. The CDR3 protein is CASSQSLQGQGVKRAYEQYF. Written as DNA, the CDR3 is TGCGCCAGCAGTCAATCATTGCAGGGACAGGGTGTTAAAAGGGCCTACGAGCAGTACTTC.

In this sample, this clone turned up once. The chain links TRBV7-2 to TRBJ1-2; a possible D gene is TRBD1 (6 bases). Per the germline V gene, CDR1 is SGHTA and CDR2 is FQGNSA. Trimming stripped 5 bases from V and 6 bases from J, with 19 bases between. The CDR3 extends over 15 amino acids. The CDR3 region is CASSPQFPGTNGYTF. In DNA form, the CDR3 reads TGTGCCAGCAGCCCACAATTCCCCGGGACAAATGGCTACACCTTC.

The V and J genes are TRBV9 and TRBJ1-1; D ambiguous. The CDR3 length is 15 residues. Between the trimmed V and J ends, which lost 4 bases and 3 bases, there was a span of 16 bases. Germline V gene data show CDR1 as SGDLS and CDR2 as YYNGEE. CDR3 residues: CASSLGVAGDTEAFF. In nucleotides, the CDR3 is TGTGCCAGCAGCCTTGGTGTCGCCGGGGACACTGAAGCTTTCTTT.

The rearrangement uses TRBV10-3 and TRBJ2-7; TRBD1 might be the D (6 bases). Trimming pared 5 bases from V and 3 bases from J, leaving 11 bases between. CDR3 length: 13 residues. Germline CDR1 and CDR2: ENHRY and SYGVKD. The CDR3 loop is CAISPQDSYEQYF. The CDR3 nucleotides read TGTGCCATCAGTCCCCAGGACAGCTACGAGCAGTACTTC.

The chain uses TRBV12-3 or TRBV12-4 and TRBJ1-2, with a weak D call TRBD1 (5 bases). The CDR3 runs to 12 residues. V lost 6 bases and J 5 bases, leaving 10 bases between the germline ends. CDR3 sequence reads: CASRAQGYGYTF. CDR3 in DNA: TGTGCCAGCAGGGCCCAGGGATATGGCTACACCTTC.

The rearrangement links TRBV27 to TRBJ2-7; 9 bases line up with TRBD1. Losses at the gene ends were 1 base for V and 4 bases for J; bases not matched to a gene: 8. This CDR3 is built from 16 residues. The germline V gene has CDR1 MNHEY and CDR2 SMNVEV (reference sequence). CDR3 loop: CASSLYGDRVGYEQYF. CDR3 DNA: TGTGCCAGCAGTTTATATGGGGACAGGGTTGGGTACGAGCAGTACTTC.

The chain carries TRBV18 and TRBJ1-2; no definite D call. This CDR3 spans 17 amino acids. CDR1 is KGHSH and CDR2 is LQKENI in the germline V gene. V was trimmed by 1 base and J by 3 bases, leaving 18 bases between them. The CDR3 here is CASSPRVVADEDYGYTF. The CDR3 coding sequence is TGTGCCAGCTCACCACGGGTAGTGGCAGACGAGGACTATGGCTACACCTTC.

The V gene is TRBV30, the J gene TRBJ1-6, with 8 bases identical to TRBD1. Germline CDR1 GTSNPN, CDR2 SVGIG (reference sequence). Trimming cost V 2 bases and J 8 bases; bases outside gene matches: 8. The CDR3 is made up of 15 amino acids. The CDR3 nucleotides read TGTGCCTGGAGTCGCCCGGACAGGGACCATTCACCCCTCCACTTT. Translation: CAWSRPDRDHSPLHF. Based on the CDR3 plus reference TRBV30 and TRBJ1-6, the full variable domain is SQTIHQWPATLVQPVGSPLSLECTVEGTSNPNLYWYRQAAGRGLQLLFYSVGIGQISSEVPQNLSASRPQDRQFILSSKKLLLSDSGFYLCAWSRPDRDHSPLHFGNGTRLTVT.

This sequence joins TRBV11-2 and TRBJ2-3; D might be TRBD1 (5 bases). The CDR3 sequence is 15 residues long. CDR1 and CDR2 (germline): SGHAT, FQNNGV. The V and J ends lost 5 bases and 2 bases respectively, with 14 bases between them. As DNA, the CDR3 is TGTGCCAGCAGCCCTTTAAGGGGCTCCACAGATACGCAGTATTTT. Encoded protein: CASSPLRGSTDTQYF.

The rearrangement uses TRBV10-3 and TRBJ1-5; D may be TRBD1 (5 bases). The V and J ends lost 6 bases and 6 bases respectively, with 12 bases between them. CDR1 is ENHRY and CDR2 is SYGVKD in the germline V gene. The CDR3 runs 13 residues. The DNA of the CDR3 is TGTGCCATCAGCCCGGAGGGGAGTCAGCCCCAGCATTTT. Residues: CAISPEGSQPQHF.

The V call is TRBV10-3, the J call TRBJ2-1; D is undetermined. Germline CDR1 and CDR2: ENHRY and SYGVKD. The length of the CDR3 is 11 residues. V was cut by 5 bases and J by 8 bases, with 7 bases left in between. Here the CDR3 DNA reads TGTGCCATCAGTTCTACGGATGAGCAGTTCTTC. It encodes CAISSTDEQFF.

For the CDR3, the DNA is TGTGCCAGCAGCCCGCGACTAGCGGGGGGGCCGAGCGGAGAGACCCAGTACTTC. This gives the protein CASSPRLAGGPSGETQYF. The chain recombines TRBV4-2 with TRBJ2-5; TRBD2 aligns across 14 bases. The CDR3 is 18 residues long. Germline values: CDR1 LGHNA, CDR2 YNFKEQ. V gave up 4 bases and J gave up 4 bases; unmatched junction bases: 11.

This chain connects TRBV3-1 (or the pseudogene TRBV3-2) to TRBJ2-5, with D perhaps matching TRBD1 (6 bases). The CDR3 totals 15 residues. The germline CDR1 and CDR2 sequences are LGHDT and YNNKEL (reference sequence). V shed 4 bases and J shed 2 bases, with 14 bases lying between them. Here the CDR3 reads CASSRPLGAQETQYF. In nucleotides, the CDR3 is TGTGCCAGCAGCCGACCCCTGGGGGCTCAAGAGACCCAGTACTTC.

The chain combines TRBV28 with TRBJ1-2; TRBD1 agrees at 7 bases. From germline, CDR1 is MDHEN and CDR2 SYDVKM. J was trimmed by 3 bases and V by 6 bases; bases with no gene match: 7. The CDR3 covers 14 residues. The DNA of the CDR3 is TGTGCCAGCAGGGGGACAGAAGCTTACTATGGCTACACCTTC. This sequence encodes CASRGTEAYYGYTF.